These 21 T cell receptor beta chains came from one sample sequenced in a study of response to subunit inactivated influenza vaccine. Each CDR3 protein is one row after TCRdb ran MiXCR on the RT-PCR reads. The sample records a few hundred thousand distinct CDR3 sequences, less than 15% being singletons. The sample consisted of PBMCs from blood, taken less than 13 days after vaccination. These receptor sequences come from a man aged 50 or older who received an inactivated influenza vaccine.

The rearrangement links TRBV19 to TRBJ2-7; 7 bases map to TRBD1. This CDR3 is 14 amino acids long. V lost 7 bases to trimming and J lost 0 bases; unmatched junction nucleotides: 6. CDR1 and CDR2 from the germline V gene are LNHDA and SQIVND (reference sequence). CDR3 nucleotides: TGTGCCAGTAAACCGACAGGGTTCTCCTACGAGCAGTACTTC. Translated: CASKPTGFSYEQYF.

The V gene is TRBV18, the J gene TRBJ2-3; D is ambiguous. V dropped 10 bases and J dropped 2 bases, with 13 bases sitting between them. The germline V gene encodes CDR1 KGHSH and CDR2 LQKENI. The CDR3 has 13 amino acids. The CDR3 DNA is TGTGCCATCCCTTCGATAACCACAGATACGCAGTATTTT. Amino acid sequence: CAIPSITTDTQYF.

The rearrangement links TRBV5-1 to TRBJ2-7; no reliable D call. Germline V CDR1 and CDR2: SGHRS, YFSETQ. Trimming cost V 2 bases and J 5 bases, with 8 bases left between them. The CDR3 runs 12 residues. CDR3 residues: CASSFGWDEQYF. Written as DNA, the CDR3 is TGCGCCAGCAGCTTTGGTTGGGACGAGCAGTACTTC.

This clonotype occurred a few times. The chain couples TRBV18 to TRBJ2-1; D could derive from TRBD1 or TRBD2 (6 bases each). The length of the CDR3 is 13 residues. The germline V gene encodes CDR1 KGHSH and CDR2 LQKENI. V lost 3 bases, J lost 8 bases, and 11 bases lay in between. Written as DNA, the CDR3 is TGTGCCAGCTCACCGCCAGGGGAGGATGAGCAGTTCTTC. Its protein product is CASSPPGEDEQFF.

The chain joins TRBV29-1 to TRBJ2-5, with D possibly TRBD1 on 6 matching bases. Between the trimmed V and J ends, which lost 3 bases and 4 bases, there was a span of 12 bases. The germline gives CDR1 SQVTM, CDR2 ANQGSEA. The CDR3 contains 13 residues. The CDR3 region is CSVEPTGIETQYF. CDR3 sequence (DNA): TGCAGCGTTGAGCCGACAGGAATAGAGACCCAGTACTTC.

This clonotype was seen a few times. Here the CDR3 reads CASSRAQGTYEQYF. CDR3 DNA sequence: TGCGCCAGCAGCCGGGCACAGGGGACCTACGAGCAGTACTTC. This chain links TRBV4-3 with TRBJ2-7, with 7 bases lining up with TRBD1. J lost 2 bases, V lost 4 bases, and 5 bases had no gene match. CDR3 length equals 14 residues. Germline CDR1 and CDR2: LGHNA and YSLEER.

This clonotype has more than one count but fewer than ten. The rearrangement uses TRBV7-8 and TRBJ1-4; 8 bases agree with TRBD1. The V segment lost 6 bases and the J segment 5 bases; nucleotides outside the gene matches: 5. Germline assignment: CDR1 SGHVS and CDR2 FQNEAQ. The CDR3 consists of 14 residues. CDR3 sequence (DNA): TGTGCCAGCAGATCCGGGACAGGCAATGAAAAACTGTTTTTT. Translation gives CASRSGTGNEKLFF.

This clonotype was recorded a few times. CDR3 loop: CASSLGVLYEQYF. The CDR3 nucleotides are TGTGCCAGCAGTTTAGGGGTACTTTACGAGCAGTACTTC. V is TRBV12-3 or TRBV12-4 and J is TRBJ2-7; no definite D call. Trimming pared 1 base from V and 4 bases from J, leaving 8 bases between. The length of the CDR3 is 13 residues.

The rearrangement joins TRBV5-1 to TRBJ2-2; 11 positions agree with TRBD1. The length of the CDR3 is 16 residues. The V segment lost 2 bases and the J segment 4 bases; nucleotides outside the gene matches: 4. Per germline, CDR1 SGHRS and CDR2 YFSETQ. CDR3 in DNA: TGCGCCAGCAGCTTCCGGACAGGGGGCCCCACCGGGGAGCTGTTTTTT. The encoded protein is CASSFRTGGPTGELFF.

This clonotype was observed a handful of times. This sequence joins TRBV11-2 and TRBJ2-5; D might be TRBD1 or TRBD2, each matching 5 bases. Germline V gene data show CDR1 as SGHAT and CDR2 as FQNNGV. The V gene lost 6 bases and the J gene lost 5 bases, with 22 bases spanning the gap. This CDR3 region has 16 residues. DNA for the CDR3: TGTGCCAGCAGAACAACGCAGGGCCCGCGGGCGGAGACCCAGTACTTC. Its protein product is CASRTTQGPRAETQYF.

The chain uses TRBV28 and TRBJ1-1; the D is unclear. The length of the CDR3 is 10 residues. Between the trimmed V and J ends, which lost 7 bases and 3 bases, there was a span of 3 bases. The germline gives CDR1 MDHEN, CDR2 SYDVKM. The DNA of the CDR3 is TGTGCCAGCAAGTACACTGAAGCTTTCTTT. Translation: CASKYTEAFF.

V is TRBV12-3 or TRBV12-4 and J is TRBJ1-5, with a weak D call TRBD1 (5 bases). The CDR3 is 19 residues long. Trimming took off 5 bases at V and 0 bases at J, with 23 bases between the two ends. CDR3 residues: CASSPRGRTDYYSNQPQHF. DNA for the CDR3: TGTGCCAGCAGTCCCCGGGGACGGACGGACTACTATAGCAATCAGCCCCAGCATTTT.

This clonotype was observed a few times. This sequence joins TRBV20-1 and TRBJ2-7; TRBD1 agrees at 9 bases. Germline assignment: CDR1 DFQATT and CDR2 SNEGSKA (reference sequence). This CDR3 has 12 amino acids. The J segment lost 6 bases and the V segment lost 3 bases, leaving 3 bases of the junction unmatched. The CDR3 DNA is TGCAGTGCTAGGGGACAGGGTTCCGAGCAGTACTTC. This codes for CSARGQGSEQYF.

This clonotype was picked up a small number of times. V and J are TRBV5-1 and TRBJ1-1; the D gene is possibly TRBD1 (5 bases). From germline, CDR1 is SGHRS and CDR2 YFSETQ. CDR3 size: 15 residues. Trimming removed 4 bases at V and 4 bases at J, with 17 bases between. CDR3 residues: CASSPDVTGATEAFF. The CDR3 DNA reads as TGCGCCAGCAGCCCGGACGTGACCGGGGCCACTGAAGCTTTCTTT.

The chain links TRBV28 to TRBJ2-3; the match to TRBD2 covers 10 bases. The CDR3 is 15 amino acids. J gave up 2 bases and V 5 bases, and 4 bases lay outside the gene matches. Germline V gives CDR1 MDHEN, CDR2 SYDVKM. The CDR3 sequence is CASSGLAGATDTQYF. For the CDR3, the DNA is TGTGCCAGCAGTGGGCTAGCGGGGGCCACAGATACGCAGTATTTT.

This clonotype has a handful of counts. The genes are TRBV4-2 and TRBJ2-3, with 7 bases lining up with TRBD1. Germline lookup yields CDR1 LGHNA and CDR2 YNFKEQ. With 1 base clipped from V and 5 bases from J, the junction kept 12 bases outside the gene matches. The CDR3 extends over 17 amino acids. The CDR3 nucleotides read TGTGCCAGCAGCCAAGTCTTTGCCTCCGGGACAGAAGATACGCAGTATTTT. Protein product: CASSQVFASGTEDTQYF.

This chain links TRBV20-1 with TRBJ2-1, with D possibly TRBD1 on 6 matching bases. The CDR3 extends over 15 amino acids. V was cut by 0 bases and J by 1 base, with 10 bases left in between. Germline-derived CDR1 and CDR2 are DFQATT and SNEGSKA (reference sequence). CDR3 residues: CSARDPTGSYNEQFF. CDR3 sequence (DNA): TGCAGTGCTAGAGACCCGACAGGATCCTACAATGAGCAGTTCTTC.

This clonotype has only a few counts. The rearrangement uses TRBV12-3 or TRBV12-4 and TRBJ2-1; a possible D gene is TRBD2 (6 bases). The CDR3 is 13 residues long. Trimming stripped 7 bases from V and 10 bases from J, with 17 bases between. CDR3: CASTSGRRREQFF. The CDR3, as DNA: TGTGCCAGCACCTCGGGGAGGCGGAGGGAGCAGTTCTTC.

This clonotype was counted many times. The chain recombines TRBV15 with TRBJ1-1; 7 bases are a match to TRBD1. This CDR3 comprises 13 residues. Trimming at V came to 3 bases and at J to 9 bases, leaving 7 bases not matched to a gene. Looked up from germline, CDR1 is LNHNV and CDR2 is YYDKDF (reference sequence). CDR3 in amino acids: CATSSVNRGKAFF. The CDR3 DNA sequence: TGTGCCACCAGCAGCGTGAACAGGGGAAAAGCTTTCTTT.

This clonotype was observed a few times. CDR3 nucleotide sequence: TGTGCCAGCAGACTTAAAGGGTTGTCCTACAATGAGCAGTTCTTC. Translated, it gives CASRLKGLSYNEQFF. V usage is TRBV7-2 and J usage is TRBJ2-1, with D hard to call. V lost 6 bases and J 1 base, leaving 13 bases between the germline ends. Germline V gene sequence: CDR1 SGHTA, CDR2 FQGNSA. This CDR3 has 15 residues. The complete variable domain, with remaining parts taken from reference TRBV7-2 and TRBJ2-1, reads GAGVSQSPSNKVTEKGKDVELRCDPISGHTALYWYRQSLGQGLEFLIYFQGNSAPDKSGLPSDRFSAERTGGSVSTLTIQRTQQEDSAVYLCASRLKGLSYNEQFFGPGTRLTVL.

This clonotype was seen a handful of times. The chain combines TRBV9 with TRBJ2-3; D is unresolved. The germline V gene has CDR1 SGDLS and CDR2 YYNGEE. Trimming cost V 3 bases and J 6 bases, with 8 bases left between them. CDR3 length: 12 amino acids. The DNA of the CDR3 is TGTGCCAGCAGCGCCTATCTGGATACGCAGTATTTT. Its translation is CASSAYLDTQYF.